This T cell receptor (beta chain) came from a study of CD8 T cells in ankylosing spondylitis. Study-wide points: Ankylosing spondylitis blood appeared to be characterized by a TCR beta motif of roughly eight highly homologous variants. There were earlier reports of some motif variants in reactive arthritis synovial fluid and blood. Reportedly, disease-linked clones are significantly enriched in ankylosing spondylitis patients' matched synovial fluid. Clones linked to disease, bearing a CD8+ phenotype, were relatively rare in peripheral blood.

Quantitative 5'-RACE with molecular barcodes was used to make the TCR beta libraries. In TCRdb, the 5' RACE reads were re-called with MiXCR into one record per CDR3 protein. The sample has some 700,000 distinct CDR3 sequences, about 20% seen once; the top ten hold 15% to 20%. The CDR3 length is 14 residues. Trimming removed 4 bases from V and 7 bases from J; junction bases left unmatched: 3. Germline CDR1 is MNHNS and CDR2 is SASEGT. This clonotype was counted only a few times. What it binds is not known. The rearrangement joins TRBV6-1 to TRBJ1-6; 8 bases fit TRBD1. The sequence derives from a male donor with ankylosing spondylitis. Sequencing used blood, either unsorted or a sorted T cell fraction (not recorded which). This CDR3 is CASSAGQGNSPLHF. CDR3 coding DNA: TGTGCCAGCAGTGCCGGACAGGGCAATTCACCCCTCCACTTT.